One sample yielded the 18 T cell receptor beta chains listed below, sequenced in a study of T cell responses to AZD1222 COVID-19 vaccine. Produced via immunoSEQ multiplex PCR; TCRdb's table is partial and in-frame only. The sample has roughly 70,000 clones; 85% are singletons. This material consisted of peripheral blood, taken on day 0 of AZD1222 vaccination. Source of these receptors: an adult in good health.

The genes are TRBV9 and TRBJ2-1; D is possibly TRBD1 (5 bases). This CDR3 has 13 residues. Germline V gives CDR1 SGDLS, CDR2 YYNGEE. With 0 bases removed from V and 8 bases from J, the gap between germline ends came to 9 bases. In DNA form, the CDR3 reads TGTGCCAGCAGCGTAGGTGTAGGGGATGAGCAGTTCTTC. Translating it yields CASSVGVGDEQFF.

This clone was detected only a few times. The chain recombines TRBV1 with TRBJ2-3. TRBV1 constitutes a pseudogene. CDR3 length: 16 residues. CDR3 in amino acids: CTSSQGSAGGTDTQYF. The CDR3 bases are TGCACCAGCAGCCAAGGCAGTGCTGGGGGCACAGATACGCAGTATTTT.

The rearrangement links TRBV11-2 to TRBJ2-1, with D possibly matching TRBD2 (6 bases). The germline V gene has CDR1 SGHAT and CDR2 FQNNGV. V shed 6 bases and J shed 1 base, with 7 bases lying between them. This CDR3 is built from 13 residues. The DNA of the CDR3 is TGTGCCAGCAGGGAGGGGTCCTACAATGAGCAGTTCTTC. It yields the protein CASREGSYNEQFF.

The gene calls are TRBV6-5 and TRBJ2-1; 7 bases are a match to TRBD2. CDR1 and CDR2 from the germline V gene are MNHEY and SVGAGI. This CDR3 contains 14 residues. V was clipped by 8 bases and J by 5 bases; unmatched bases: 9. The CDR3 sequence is CASGVRTSDNEQFF. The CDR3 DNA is TGTGCCAGCGGCGTAAGGACTAGTGACAATGAGCAGTTCTTC.

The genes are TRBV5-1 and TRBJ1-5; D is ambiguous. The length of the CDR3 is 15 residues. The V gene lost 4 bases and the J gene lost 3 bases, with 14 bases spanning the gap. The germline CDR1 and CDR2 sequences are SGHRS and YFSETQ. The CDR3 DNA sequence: TGCGCCAGCAGCCAATTCGGCGGGATCAATCAGCCCCAGCATTTT. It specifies CASSQFGGINQPQHF.

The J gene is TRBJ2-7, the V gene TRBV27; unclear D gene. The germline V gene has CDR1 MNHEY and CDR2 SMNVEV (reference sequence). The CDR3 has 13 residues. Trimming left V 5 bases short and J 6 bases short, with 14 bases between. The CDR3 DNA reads TGTGCCAGCAGTCTACAGAGATCAGGCGAGCAGTACTTC. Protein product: CASSLQRSGEQYF.

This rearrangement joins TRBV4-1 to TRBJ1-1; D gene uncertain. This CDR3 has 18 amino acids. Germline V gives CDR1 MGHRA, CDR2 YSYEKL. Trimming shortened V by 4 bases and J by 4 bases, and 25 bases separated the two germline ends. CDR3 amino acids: CASSPSTASPILGTEAFF. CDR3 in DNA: TGCGCCAGCAGCCCCAGCACCGCAAGCCCCATATTGGGCACTGAAGCTTTCTTT.

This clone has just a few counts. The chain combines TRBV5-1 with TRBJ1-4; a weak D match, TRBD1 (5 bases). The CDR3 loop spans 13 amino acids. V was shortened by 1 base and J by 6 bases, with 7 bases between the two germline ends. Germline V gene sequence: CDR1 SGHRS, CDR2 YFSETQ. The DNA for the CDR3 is TGCGCCAGCAGCTTGAGAGGGGATGAAAAACTGTTTTTT. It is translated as CASSLRGDEKLFF.

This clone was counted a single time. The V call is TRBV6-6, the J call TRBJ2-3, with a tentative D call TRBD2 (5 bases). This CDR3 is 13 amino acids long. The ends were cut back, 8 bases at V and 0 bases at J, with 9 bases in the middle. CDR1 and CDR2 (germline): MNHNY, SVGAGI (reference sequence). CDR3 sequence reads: CASRDQSTDTQYF. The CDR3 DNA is TGTGCCAGCCGGGATCAAAGCACAGATACGCAGTATTTT.

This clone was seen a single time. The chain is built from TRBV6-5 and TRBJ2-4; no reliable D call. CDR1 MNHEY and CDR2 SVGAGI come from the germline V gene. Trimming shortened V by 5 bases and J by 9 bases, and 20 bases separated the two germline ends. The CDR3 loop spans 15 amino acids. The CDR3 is CASSPLRDMRSIQYF. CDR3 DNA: TGTGCCAGCAGTCCCCTAAGGGATATGAGGAGCATTCAGTACTTC.

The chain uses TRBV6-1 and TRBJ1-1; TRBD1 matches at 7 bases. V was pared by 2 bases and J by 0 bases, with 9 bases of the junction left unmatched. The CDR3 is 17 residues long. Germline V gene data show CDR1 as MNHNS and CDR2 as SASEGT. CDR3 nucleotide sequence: TGTGCCAGCAGTGAACGACAGGGCCTACACATGAACACTGAAGCTTTCTTT. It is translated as CASSERQGLHMNTEAFF.

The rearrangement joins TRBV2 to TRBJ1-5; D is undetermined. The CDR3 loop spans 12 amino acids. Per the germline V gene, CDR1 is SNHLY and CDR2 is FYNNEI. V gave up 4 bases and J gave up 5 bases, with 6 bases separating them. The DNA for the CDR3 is TGTGCCAGCAGTGGAGACGATCAGCCCCAGCATTTT. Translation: CASSGDDQPQHF.

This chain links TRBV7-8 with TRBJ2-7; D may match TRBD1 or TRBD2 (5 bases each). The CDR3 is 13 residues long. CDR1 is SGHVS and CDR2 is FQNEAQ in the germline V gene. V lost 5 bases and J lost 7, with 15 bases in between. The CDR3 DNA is TGTGCCAGCAGCCGGGACCCCCGGGGTGAGCAGTACTTC. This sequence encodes CASSRDPRGEQYF.

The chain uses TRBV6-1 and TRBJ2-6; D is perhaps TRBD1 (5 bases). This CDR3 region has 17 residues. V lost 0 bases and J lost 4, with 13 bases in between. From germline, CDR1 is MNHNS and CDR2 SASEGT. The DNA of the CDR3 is TGTGCCAGCAGTGAAGCTGTTGGGGCGCGGGGGGCCAACGTCCTGACTTTC. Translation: CASSEAVGARGANVLTF.

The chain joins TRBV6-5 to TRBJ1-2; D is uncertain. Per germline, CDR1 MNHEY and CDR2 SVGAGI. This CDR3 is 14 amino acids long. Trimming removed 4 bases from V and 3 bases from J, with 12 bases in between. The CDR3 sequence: CASSSRGNDYGYTF. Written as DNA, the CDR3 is TGTGCCAGCAGTTCCCGGGGAAATGACTATGGCTACACCTTC.

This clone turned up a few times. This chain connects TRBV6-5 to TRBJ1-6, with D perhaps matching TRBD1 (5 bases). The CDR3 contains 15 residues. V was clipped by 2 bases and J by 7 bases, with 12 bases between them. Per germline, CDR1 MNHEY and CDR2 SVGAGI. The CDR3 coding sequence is TGTGCCAGCAGTTACCAGGGCCAGGCAAATTCACCCCTCCACTTT. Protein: CASSYQGQANSPLHF.

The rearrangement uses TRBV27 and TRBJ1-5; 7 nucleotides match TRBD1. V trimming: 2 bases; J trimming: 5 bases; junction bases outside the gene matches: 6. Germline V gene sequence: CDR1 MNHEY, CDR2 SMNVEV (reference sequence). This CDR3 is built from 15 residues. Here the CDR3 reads CASSLTSRGDQPQHF. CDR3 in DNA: TGTGCCAGCAGTTTAACATCCAGGGGGGATCAGCCCCAGCATTTT.

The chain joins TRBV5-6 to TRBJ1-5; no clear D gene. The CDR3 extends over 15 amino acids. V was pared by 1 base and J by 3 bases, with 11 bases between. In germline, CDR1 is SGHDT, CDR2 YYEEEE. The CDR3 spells CASSLFPGTNQPQHF. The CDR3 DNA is TGTGCCAGCAGCTTGTTCCCCGGAACCAATCAGCCCCAGCATTTT.